Listed below are T cell receptor beta chains from one sample, sequenced in a study of control samples from healthy donors and cancer patients. Profiled with immunoSEQ multiplex PCR; TCRdb holds only in-frame clones, not every one. This table has roughly 220,000 clones, just under 95% appearing once. Input material: blood. These receptors were collected from a middle-aged man in good health. CDR3s include the opening cysteine and the closing phenylalanine or tryptophan. Fields, in order: V gene, CDR3 protein.

TRBV13 CASSNNDRSYEQYF
TRBV11-2 CASSWRTGDNSPLHF
TRBV6-5 CASSYTTGGPYEAFF
TRBV5-1 CASSPGDTQRDTQYF
TRBV6-4 CASSDSSDGSGELFF
TRBV4-2 CASSQGVGVGNYGYTF
TRBV25-1 CASRVQGGTEAFF
TRBV3-1/TRBV3-2 CASSQGDSNQPQHF
TRBV6-1 CASSKVGLAGGGAYNEQFF
TRBV6-5 CATQGWEYEQYF
TRBV18 CASSPFQGGPGTEAFF
TRBV7-8 CASSSEQGLYYNEQFF
TRBV11-2 CASSLQGNSEKLFF
TRBV14 CASSPGNQPQHF
TRBV7-6 CASSVGHTEAFF
TRBV30 CAWTSAGGTGYTF
TRBV27 CASSLSRGAETQYF
TRBV5-1 CASSVGPSEETQYF
TRBV28 CASSLLPSFSYGYTF
TRBV6-6 CASSSGTPGPRYF
TRBV15 CATSRDLAGGRTGELFF
TRBV3-1/TRBV3-2 CASSPQLVRGTDTQYF
TRBV7-2 CASSSTSGGSYEQYF
TRBV10-3 CAISQQANGNQPQHF
TRBV27 CASGWTGGSSPLHF
TRBV5-6 CASSPGQGKGSSGELFF
TRBV4-1 CASSQKQTGSSGNTIYF
TRBV6-5 CASSQFLHQPQHF
TRBV28 CASSLVQGNNQPQHF
TRBV28 CASSFDRGNHNEQFF
TRBV9 CASSVGPASYEDTQYF
TRBV9 CASSARTDTGELFF
TRBV4-1 CASSQVHDTEAFF
TRBV9 CASSGRVRDTEAFF
TRBV5-1 CASSLDLGANVLTF
TRBV27 CASSLHRGQGELFF
TRBV6-5 CASIRTGRNSYEQYF
TRBV25-1 CASSVLGQGYEQYF
TRBV7-9 CASSYPGTRINEETQYF
TRBV3-1/TRBV3-2 CASSQDRQQFF
TRBV6-6 CASSYAEQVAGNTIYF
TRBV5-6 CASSPGTGAYEQYF
TRBV5-1 CASSLLQGSITEAFF
TRBV18 CASSPPRLQGQNQPQHF
TRBV29-1 CSPGVGTEQFF
TRBV3-1/TRBV3-2 CASSPLYSSTDTQYF
TRBV5-1 CASSSSVTREGGYTF
TRBV30 CAWSLGQNTEAFF
TRBV30 CAWTAGRGNSPLHF
TRBV2 CASLGQGDAGYSYNEQFF
TRBV6-5 CASSDRGHQPQHF